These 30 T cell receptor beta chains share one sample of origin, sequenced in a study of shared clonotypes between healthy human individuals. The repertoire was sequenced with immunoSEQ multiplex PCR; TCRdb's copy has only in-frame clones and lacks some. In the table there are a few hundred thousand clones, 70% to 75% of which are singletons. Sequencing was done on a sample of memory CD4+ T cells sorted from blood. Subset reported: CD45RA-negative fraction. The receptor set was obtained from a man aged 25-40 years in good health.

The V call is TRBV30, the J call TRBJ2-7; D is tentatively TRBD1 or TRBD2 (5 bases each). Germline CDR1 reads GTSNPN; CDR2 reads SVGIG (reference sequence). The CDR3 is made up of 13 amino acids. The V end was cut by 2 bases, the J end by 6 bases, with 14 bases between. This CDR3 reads CAWSPRDVVEQYF. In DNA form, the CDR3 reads TGTGCCTGGAGTCCCAGGGACGTGGTCGAGCAGTACTTC.

The DNA of the CDR3 is TGTGCCAGCAGCCCTACAGGGGCGGTGAGGGGTACGCAGTATTTT. Its translation is CASSPTGAVRGTQYF. This sequence joins TRBV6-4 and TRBJ2-3; 7 positions agree with TRBD1. The V and J ends lost 6 bases and 8 bases, in that order; junction bases with no gene match: 14. CDR1 and CDR2 from the germline V gene are MRHNA and SNTAGT. This CDR3 contains 15 residues.

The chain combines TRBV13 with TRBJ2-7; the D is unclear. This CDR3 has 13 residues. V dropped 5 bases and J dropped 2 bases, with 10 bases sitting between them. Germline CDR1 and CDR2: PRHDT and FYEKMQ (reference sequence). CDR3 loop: CASSPTATYEQYF. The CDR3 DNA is TGTGCCAGCAGCCCTACAGCTACCTACGAGCAGTACTTC. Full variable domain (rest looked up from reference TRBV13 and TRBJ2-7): AAGVIQSPRHLIKEKRETATLKCYPIPRHDTVYWYQQGPGQDPQFLISFYEKMQSDKGSIPDRFSAQQFSDYHSELNMSSLELGDSALYFCASSPTATYEQYFGPGTRLTVT.

CDR3 region: CASSPHPSDEQYF. CDR3 bases: TGTGCCAGCTCACCACACCCCTCGGACGAGCAGTACTTC. The V call is TRBV18, the J call TRBJ2-7; D not resolved. This CDR3 is built from 13 residues. Germline CDR1 is KGHSH and CDR2 is LQKENI. Trimming shortened V by 1 base and J by 5 bases, and 9 bases separated the two germline ends.

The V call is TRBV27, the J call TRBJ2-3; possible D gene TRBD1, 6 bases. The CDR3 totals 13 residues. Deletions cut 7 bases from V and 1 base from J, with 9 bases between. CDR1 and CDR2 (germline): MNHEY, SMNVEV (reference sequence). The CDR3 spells CASTRGGTDTQYF. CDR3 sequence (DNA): TGTGCCAGCACCAGGGGCGGCACAGATACGCAGTATTTT.

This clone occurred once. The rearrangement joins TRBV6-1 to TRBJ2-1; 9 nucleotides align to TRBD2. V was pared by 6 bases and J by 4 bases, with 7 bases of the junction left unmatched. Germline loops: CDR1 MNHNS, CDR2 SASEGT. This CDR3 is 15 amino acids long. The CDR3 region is CASSWGREGYNEQFF. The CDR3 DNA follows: TGTGCCAGCAGCTGGGGGCGGGAGGGATACAATGAGCAGTTCTTC.

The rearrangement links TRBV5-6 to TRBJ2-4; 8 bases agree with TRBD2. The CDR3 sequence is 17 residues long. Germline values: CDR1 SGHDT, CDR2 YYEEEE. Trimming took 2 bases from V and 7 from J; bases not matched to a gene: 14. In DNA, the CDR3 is TGTGCCAGCAGCTTCGAGTCGGCTAGCGGGCGCCCGAACATTCAGTACTTC. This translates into CASSFESASGRPNIQYF.

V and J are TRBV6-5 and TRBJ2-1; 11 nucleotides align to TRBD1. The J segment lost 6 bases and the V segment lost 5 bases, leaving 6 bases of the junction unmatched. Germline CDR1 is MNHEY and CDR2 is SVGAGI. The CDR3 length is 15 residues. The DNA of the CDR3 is TGTGCCAGCAGTACGCCGGGACAGGGGGGCAATGAGCAGTTCTTC. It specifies CASSTPGQGGNEQFF.

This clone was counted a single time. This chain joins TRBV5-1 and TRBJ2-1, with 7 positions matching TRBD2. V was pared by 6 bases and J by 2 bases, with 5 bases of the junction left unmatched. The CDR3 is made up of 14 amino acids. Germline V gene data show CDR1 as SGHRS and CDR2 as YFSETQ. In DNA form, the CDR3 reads TGCGCCAGCAACCCCGGGACTACCTACAATGAGCAGTTCTTC. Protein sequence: CASNPGTTYNEQFF.

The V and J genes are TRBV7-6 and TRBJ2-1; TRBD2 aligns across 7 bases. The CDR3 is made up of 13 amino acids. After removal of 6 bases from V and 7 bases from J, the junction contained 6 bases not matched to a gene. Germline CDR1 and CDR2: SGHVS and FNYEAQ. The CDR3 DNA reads TGTGCCAGCAGGGGGGAGGGTCGTAATGAGCAGTTCTTC. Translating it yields CASRGEGRNEQFF.

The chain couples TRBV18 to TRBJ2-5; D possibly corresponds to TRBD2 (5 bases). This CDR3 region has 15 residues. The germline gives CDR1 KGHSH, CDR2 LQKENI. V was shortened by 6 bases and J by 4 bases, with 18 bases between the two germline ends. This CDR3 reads CASSPRYGVGETQYF. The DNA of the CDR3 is TGTGCCAGCTCCCCCCGCTACGGGGTGGGAGAGACCCAGTACTTC.

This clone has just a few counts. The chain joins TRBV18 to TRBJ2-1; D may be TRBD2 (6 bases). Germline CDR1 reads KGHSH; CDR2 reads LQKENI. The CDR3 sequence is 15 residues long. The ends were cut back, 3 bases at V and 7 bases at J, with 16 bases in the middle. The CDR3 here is CASSPGSPPRNEQFF. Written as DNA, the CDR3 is TGTGCCAGCTCACCCGGGAGCCCCCCGAGGAATGAGCAGTTCTTC. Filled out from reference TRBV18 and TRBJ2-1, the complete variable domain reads NAGVMQNPRHLVRRRGQEARLRCSPMKGHSHVYWYRQLPEEGLKFMVYLQKENIIDESGMPKERFSAEFPKEGPSILRIQQVVRGDSAAYFCASSPGSPPRNEQFFGPGTRLTVL.

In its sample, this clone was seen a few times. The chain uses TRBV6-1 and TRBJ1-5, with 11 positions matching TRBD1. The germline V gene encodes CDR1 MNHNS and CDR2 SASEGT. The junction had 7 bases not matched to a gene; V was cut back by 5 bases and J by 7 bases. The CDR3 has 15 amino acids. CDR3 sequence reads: CASSTGTGGLQPQHF. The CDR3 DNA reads TGTGCCAGCAGTACCGGGACAGGGGGTTTGCAGCCCCAGCATTTT.

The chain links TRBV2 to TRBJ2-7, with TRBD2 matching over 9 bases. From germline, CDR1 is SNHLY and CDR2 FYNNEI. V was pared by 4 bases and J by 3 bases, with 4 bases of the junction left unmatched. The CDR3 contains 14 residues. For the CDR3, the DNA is TGTGCCAGCAGTGGACTAGCGGACAACTACGAGCAGTACTTC. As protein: CASSGLADNYEQYF.

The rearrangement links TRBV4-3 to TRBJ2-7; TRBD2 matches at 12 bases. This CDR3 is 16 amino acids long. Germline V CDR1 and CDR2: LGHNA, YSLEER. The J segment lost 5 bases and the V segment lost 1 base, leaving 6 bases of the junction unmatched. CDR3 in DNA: TGCGCCAGCAGCCAAGGGCTAGCGGGAGGGCACGACGAGCAGTACTTC. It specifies CASSQGLAGGHDEQYF.

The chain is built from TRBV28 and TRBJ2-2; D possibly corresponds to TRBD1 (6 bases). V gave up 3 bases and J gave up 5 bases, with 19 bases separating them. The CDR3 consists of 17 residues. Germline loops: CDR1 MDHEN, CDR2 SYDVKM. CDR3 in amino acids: CASSFIGAGEGTGELFF. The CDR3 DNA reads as TGTGCCAGCAGTTTCATCGGTGCAGGGGAAGGGACCGGGGAGCTGTTTTTT.

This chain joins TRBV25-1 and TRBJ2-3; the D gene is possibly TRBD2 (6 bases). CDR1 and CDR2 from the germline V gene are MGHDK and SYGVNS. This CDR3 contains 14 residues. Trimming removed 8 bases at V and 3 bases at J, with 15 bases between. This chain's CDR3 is CASPGGGVTDTQYF. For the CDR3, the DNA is TGTGCCAGCCCGGGCGGAGGGGTTACAGATACGCAGTATTTT.

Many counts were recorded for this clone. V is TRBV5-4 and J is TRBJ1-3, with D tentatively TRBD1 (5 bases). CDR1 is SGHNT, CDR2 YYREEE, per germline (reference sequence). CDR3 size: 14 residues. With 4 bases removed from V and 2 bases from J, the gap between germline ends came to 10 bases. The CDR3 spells CASSPGGAGNTIYF. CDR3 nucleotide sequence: TGTGCCAGCAGCCCGGGGGGTGCTGGAAACACCATATATTTT.

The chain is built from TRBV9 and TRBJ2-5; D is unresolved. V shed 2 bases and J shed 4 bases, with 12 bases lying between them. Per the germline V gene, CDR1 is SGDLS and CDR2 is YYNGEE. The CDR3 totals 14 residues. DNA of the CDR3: TGTGCCAGCAGCGTCGAGAACTCTCGAGAGACCCAGTACTTC. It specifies CASSVENSRETQYF.

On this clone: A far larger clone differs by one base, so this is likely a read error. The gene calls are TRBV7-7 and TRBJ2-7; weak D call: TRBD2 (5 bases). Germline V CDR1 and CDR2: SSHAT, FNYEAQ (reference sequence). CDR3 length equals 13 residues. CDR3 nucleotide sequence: TGTGCCAACAGCTTAACCGGGGTCGGCGAGCAGTACTTC. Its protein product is CANSLTGVGEQYF.

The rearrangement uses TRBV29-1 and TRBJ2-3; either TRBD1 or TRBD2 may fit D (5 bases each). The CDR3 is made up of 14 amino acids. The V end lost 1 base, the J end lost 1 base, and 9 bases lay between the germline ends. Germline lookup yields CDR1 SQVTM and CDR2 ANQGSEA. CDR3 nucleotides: TGCAGCGTTGAAGGGGGGAAGGGCACAGATACGCAGTATTTT. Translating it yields CSVEGGKGTDTQYF.

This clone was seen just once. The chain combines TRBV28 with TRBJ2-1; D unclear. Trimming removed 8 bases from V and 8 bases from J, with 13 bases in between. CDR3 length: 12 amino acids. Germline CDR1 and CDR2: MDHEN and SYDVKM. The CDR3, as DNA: TGTGCCAGCCAAATTGGAATTGATGAGCAGTTCTTC. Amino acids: CASQIGIDEQFF.

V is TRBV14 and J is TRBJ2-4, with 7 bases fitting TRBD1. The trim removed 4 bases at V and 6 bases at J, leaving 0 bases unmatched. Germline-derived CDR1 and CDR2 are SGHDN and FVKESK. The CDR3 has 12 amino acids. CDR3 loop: CASSRDRNIQYF. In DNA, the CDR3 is TGTGCCAGCAGCCGGGACAGAAACATTCAGTACTTC.

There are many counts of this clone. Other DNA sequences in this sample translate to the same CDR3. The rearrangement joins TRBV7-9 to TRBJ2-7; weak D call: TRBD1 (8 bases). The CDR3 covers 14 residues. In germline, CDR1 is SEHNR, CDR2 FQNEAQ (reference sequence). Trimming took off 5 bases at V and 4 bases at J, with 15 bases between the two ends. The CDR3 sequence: CASSTDRGGYEQYF. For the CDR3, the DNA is TGTGCCAGCAGCACCGACAGGGGAGGGTACGAGCAGTACTTC.

CDR3 in amino acids: CASSLGGASYNEQFF. The CDR3, as DNA: TGTGCCAGCAGCTTAGGAGGGGCCTCCTACAATGAGCAGTTCTTC. The chain recombines TRBV11-2 with TRBJ2-1; D tentatively fits TRBD1 or TRBD2 (5 bases each). The CDR3 runs to 15 residues. Germline CDR1 SGHAT, CDR2 FQNNGV. V was cut by 1 base and J by 0 bases, with 7 bases left in between. The full variable domain, with the rest looked up from reference TRBV11-2 and TRBJ2-1, is EAGVAQSPRYKIIEKRQSVAFWCNPISGHATLYWYQQILGQGPKLLIQFQNNGVVDDSQLPKDRFSAERLKGVDSTLKIQPAKLEDSAVYLCASSLGGASYNEQFFGPGTRLTVL.

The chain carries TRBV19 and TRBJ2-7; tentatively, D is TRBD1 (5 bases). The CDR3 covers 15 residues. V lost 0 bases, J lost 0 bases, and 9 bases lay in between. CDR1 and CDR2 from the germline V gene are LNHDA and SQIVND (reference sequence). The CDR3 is CASSIDHRSSYEQYF. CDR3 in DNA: TGTGCCAGTAGTATAGATCACAGGAGCTCCTACGAGCAGTACTTC. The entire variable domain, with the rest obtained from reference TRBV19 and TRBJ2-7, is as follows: DGGITQSPKYLFRKEGQNVTLSCEQNLNHDAMYWYRQDPGQGLRLIYYSQIVNDFQKGDIAEGYSVSREKKESFPLTVTSAQKNPTAFYLCASSIDHRSSYEQYFGPGTRLTVT.

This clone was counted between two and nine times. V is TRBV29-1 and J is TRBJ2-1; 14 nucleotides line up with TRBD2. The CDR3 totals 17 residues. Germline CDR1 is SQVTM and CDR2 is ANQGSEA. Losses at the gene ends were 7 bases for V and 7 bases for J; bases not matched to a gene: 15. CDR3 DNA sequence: TGCAGCGCCACCCGGACTAGCGGGAGGCACTCCGGGAATGAGCAGTTCTTC. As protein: CSATRTSGRHSGNEQFF.

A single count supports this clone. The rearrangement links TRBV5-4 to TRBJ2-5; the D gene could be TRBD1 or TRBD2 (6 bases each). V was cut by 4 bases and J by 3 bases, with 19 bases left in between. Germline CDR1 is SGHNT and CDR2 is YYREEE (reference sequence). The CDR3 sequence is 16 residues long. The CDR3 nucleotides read TGTGCCAGCAGCCTTGGAGGGGGGACCATTGAAGAGACCCAGTACTTC. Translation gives CASSLGGGTIEETQYF.

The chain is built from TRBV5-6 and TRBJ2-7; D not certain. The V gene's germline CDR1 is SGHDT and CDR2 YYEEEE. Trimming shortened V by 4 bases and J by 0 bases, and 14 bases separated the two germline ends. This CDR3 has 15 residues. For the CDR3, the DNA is TGTGCCAGCAGCCGGAGATTGTCGGTCTCCTACGAGCAGTACTTC. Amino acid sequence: CASSRRLSVSYEQYF.

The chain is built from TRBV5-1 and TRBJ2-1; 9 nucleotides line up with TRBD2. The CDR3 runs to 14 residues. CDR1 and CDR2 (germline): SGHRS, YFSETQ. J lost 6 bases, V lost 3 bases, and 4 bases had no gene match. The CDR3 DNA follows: TGCGCCAGCAGCTCCGGGACTAGCTCCAATGAGCAGTTCTTC. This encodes CASSSGTSSNEQFF.